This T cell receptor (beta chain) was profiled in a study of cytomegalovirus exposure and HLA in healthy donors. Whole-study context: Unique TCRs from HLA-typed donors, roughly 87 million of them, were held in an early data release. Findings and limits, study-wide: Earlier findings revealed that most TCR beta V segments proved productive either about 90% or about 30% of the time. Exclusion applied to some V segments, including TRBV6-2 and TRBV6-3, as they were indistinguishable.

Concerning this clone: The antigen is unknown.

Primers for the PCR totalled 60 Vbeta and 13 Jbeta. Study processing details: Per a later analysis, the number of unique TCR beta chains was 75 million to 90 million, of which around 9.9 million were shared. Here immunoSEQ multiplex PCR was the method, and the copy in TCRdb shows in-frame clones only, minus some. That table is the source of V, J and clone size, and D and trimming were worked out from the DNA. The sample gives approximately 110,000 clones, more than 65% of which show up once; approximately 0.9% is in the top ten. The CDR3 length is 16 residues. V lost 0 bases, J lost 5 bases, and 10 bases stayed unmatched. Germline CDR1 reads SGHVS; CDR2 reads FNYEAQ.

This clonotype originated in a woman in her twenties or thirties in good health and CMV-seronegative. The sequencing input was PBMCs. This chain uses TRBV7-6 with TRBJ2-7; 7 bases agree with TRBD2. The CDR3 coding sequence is TGTGCCAGCAGCTTAGCGGTAGGGCGGGGGAGCCACGAGCAGTACTTC. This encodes CASSLAVGRGSHEQYF.